These 3 T cell receptor beta chains were sequenced from one sample in a study of T cell responses to AZD1222 COVID-19 vaccine (dated by TCRdb to about 2021). Libraries were made using the immunoSEQ multiplex PCR assay. Drawn from immuneACCESS, this table holds only the in-frame rearrangements with V and J called that TCRdb kept. Clones are partly lost; checked studies trace under half to an unresolved V gene and leave the rest unexplained. Counted in this sample were some 73,000 clones; roughly nine tenths of them appeared once. 7% to 10% of the sample comes from the top ten. The sample's time point label, decoded: about 28 days (+/-7) after the second vaccine dose. Here the sequenced sample was peripheral blood, taken 28 days after the second AZD1222 dose. These receptors were obtained from an adult who received the AZD1222 COVID-19 vaccine.

This rearrangement joins TRBV19 to TRBJ2-6; D is possibly TRBD1 (7 bases). Germline V gene sequence: CDR1 LNHDA, CDR2 SQIVND (reference sequence). The CDR3 sequence is 15 residues long. V lost 5 bases and J 2 bases, leaving 10 bases between the germline ends. The CDR3 DNA follows: TGTGCCAGTAGTCAGGGGGGAACTGGGGCCAACGTCCTGACTTTC. It is translated as CASSQGGTGANVLTF.

The chain's CDR3 is CASSNSGPATDTQYF. The CDR3 DNA sequence: TGCGCCAGCAGCAACTCGGGTCCAGCAACAGATACGCAGTATTTT. This chain joins TRBV5-1 and TRBJ2-3; D gene unclear. V was pared by 4 bases and J by 3 bases, with 15 bases between. This CDR3 has 15 amino acids. Germline V lookup: CDR1 SGHRS, CDR2 YFSETQ.

This clone was detected once. The J gene is TRBJ1-1, the V gene TRBV7-8; D is unresolved. Germline CDR1 is SGHVS and CDR2 is FQNEAQ. The ends were cut back, 7 bases at V and 1 base at J, with 10 bases in the middle. This CDR3 has 13 amino acids. The CDR3 coding sequence is TGTGCCAGCACCCTTGTGGCGAACACTGAAGCTTTCTTT. Its translation: CASTLVANTEAFF.